A selection of T cell receptor beta chains follows, all from one sample in a study of shared clonotypes between healthy human individuals. TCRdb keeps only in-frame clones here, not all; method: immunoSEQ multiplex PCR. This sample has about 2.4 million clones, with 90% to 95% found just once. Sequencing was done on a sample of naive CD4+ T cells from PBMCs. These TCRs come from a man younger than 35 in good health. Some clones in this sample may be carry-over from other donors' samples. Each CDR3 is given with its conserved first and last residue. Only part of the rows carry a size: once, few, many, or a class if the clone is expanded.

v_gene | abundance | CDR3aa
TRBV18 | - | CASSPIAGATDTQYF
TRBV7-2 | once | CASSVQNTDYTQYF
TRBV5-8 | - | CASSLGASGHNEQFF
TRBV11-2 | - | CASSLDRAGGPDTQYF
TRBV2 | - | CASSPDRQNEQFF
TRBV5-1 | once | CASSFGLADSYEQYF
TRBV18 | - | CASIGDLNTEAFF
TRBV11-2 | - | CASSLAPYRVGEKLFF
TRBV18 | - | CASSPIRDSATNTEAFF
TRBV6-5 | - | CASKRGSSYNEQFF
TRBV7-6 | - | CASSFTQGGEETQYF
TRBV18 | - | CASSPRGFEGEKLFF
TRBV28 | - | CASRRQARGSVYDEQFF
TRBV7-2 | - | CASSLAGAGMNTEAFF
TRBV6-1 | - | CASSGGQGYQETQYF
TRBV28 | - | CASSLNFGSHYGYTF
TRBV10-1 | - | CASSRASLDPRGNEQFF
TRBV6-6 | - | CASSPGTAYEQYF
TRBV11-2 | - | CASSLSPFRVRSYEQYF
TRBV6-6 | once | CASSPNYEQYF
TRBV12-5 | - | CASGLGTTLDEQFF
TRBV28 | once | CASSAPGSSYEQYF
TRBV15 | - | CATSRGGRDGTYEQYF
TRBV28 | - | CASTAGFHMNTEAFF
TRBV29-1 | - | CSVSSGRGQAYNEQFF
TRBV12-5 | - | CASGLVTGTGGPYGYTF
TRBV6-1 | - | CASTLTPQETQYF
TRBV19 | few | CASSSRGGNQPQHF
TRBV5-4 | - | CASSLGAYEQYF
TRBV6-7 | - | CASSFRQYLQSRANVLTF
TRBV4-3 | - | CASSQDPPRSTNEKLFF
TRBV7-2 | - | CASSREIADEQYF
TRBV18 | - | CASSVDRGRGTELFF
TRBV28 | - | CASSRILTGNTDTQYF
TRBV27 | - | CASSRGDTTDTQYF
TRBV6-1 | once | CASRIRGGDEKLFF
TRBV7-3 | - | CASSLSAGRNTEAFF
TRBV28 | - | CASSLFMELAKNIQYF
TRBV15 | - | CATSRGGTSYNEQFF
TRBV5-1 | few | CASSLGGTYGYTF
TRBV11-3 | - | CASSRRQGQNIQYF
TRBV30 | - | CAWSVNLTGNTYNEQFF
TRBV7-2 | - | CASSLIVRGTGELFF
TRBV7-8 | - | CASSARDTWNTEAFF
TRBV7-2 | - | CASSLGPRTSGNEQYF
TRBV10-3 | - | CAISESTSGAGDTGELFF
TRBV12-5 | - | CASGASTSGNTGELFF
TRBV9 | - | CASSAVLAGGKNEQFF
TRBV27 | - | CATSPGTYYNSPLHF
TRBV5-5 | - | CASSLALSGQWSYEQYF
TRBV5-1 | once | CASSLDLAGVVEQYF